The 19 T cell receptor beta chains below all came from one sample that was sequenced in a study of T-cell memory formation after mild COVID-19. TCRdb called the 5' RACE reads again in MiXCR, with one record for every CDR3 protein. Altogether about 260,000 distinct CDR3 sequences are present, approximately 8.4% being singletons, with the ten largest covering 22%. The sample taken for sequencing was PBMCs or a T cell subset sorted from them (not recorded which). The receptors were gathered from a man aged 18 to 30 who had mild COVID-19 (a few samples of this study predate the infection). Cell type and time point are not known.

The gene calls are TRBV20-1 and TRBJ1-5; 8 bases agree with TRBD1. The J segment lost 3 bases and the V segment lost 6 bases, leaving 10 bases of the junction unmatched. The CDR3 has 15 residues. Germline V CDR1 and CDR2: DFQATT, SNEGSKA (reference sequence). The CDR3 reads CSAYPETGVNQPQHF. The CDR3 nucleotides read TGCAGTGCGTACCCCGAGACAGGGGTCAATCAGCCCCAGCATTTT.

This clonotype appeared many times. The chain carries TRBV12-3 or TRBV12-4 and TRBJ2-7; 9 bases are shared with TRBD1. CDR3 length: 12 amino acids. Germline trimming cut 6 bases from V and 6 bases from J; bases unmatched to any gene: 3. CDR3 in DNA: TGTGCCAGCAGCCGACAGGGGGGCGAGCAGTACGTC. Its translation is CASSRQGGEQYV.

V and J are TRBV6-5 and TRBJ1-2, with TRBD1 identical over 7 bases. The germline V gene encodes CDR1 MNHEY and CDR2 SVGAGI. Trimming removed 10 bases from V and 4 bases from J; junction bases left unmatched: 15. CDR3 size: 15 residues. The DNA for the CDR3 is TGTGCCACGGCGACCAGGACAGGCTTCCTCTATGGCTACACCTTC. This codes for CATATRTGFLYGYTF.

The table lists this clonotype with a few counts. This sequence joins TRBV12-3 or TRBV12-4 and TRBJ2-7; 10 bases align to TRBD2. The CDR3 runs to 15 residues. Germline trimming cut 4 bases from V and 0 bases from J; bases unmatched to any gene: 3. CDR3 nucleotides: TGTGCCAGCAGTTCTCCTAGCGGGGGCTCCTACGAGCAGTACTTC. Protein product: CASSSPSGGSYEQYF.

This clonotype was picked up a small number of times. V usage is TRBV5-1 and J usage is TRBJ1-5; D is uncertain. Trimming stripped 0 bases from V and 2 bases from J, with 9 bases between. The CDR3 runs to 15 residues. Germline V CDR1 and CDR2: SGHRS, YFSETQ. CDR3 loop: CASSLDPYRNQPQHF. CDR3 DNA sequence: TGCGCCAGCAGCTTGGACCCCTATCGCAATCAGCCCCAGCATTTT.

In its sample, this clonotype was seen a few times. The genes are TRBV7-3 and TRBJ2-2; no clear D gene. The ends were cut back, 2 bases at V and 2 bases at J, with 6 bases in the middle. The germline gives CDR1 SGHTA, CDR2 FQGTGA. The CDR3 totals 14 residues. In DNA, the CDR3 is TGTGCCAGCAGCTTAGGTCTTAACACCGGGGAGCTGTTTTTT. Translating it yields CASSLGLNTGELFF.

There are many counts of this clonotype. V and J are TRBV6-5 and TRBJ2-3; D is undetermined. The germline V gene has CDR1 MNHEY and CDR2 SVGAGI. This CDR3 contains 11 residues. The V end was cut by 7 bases, the J end by 2 bases, with 4 bases between. For the CDR3, the DNA is TGTGCCAGCAAGGCCACAGATACGCAGTATTTT. Protein sequence: CASKATDTQYF.

This clonotype was counted ten times or more. The genes are TRBV3-1 and TRBJ2-3; D not certain. V was clipped by 5 bases and J by 4 bases, with 4 bases between them. Germline V gives CDR1 LGHDT, CDR2 YNNKEL (reference sequence). This CDR3 is built from 11 residues. As DNA, the CDR3 is TGTGCCAGCAGCGTCGCAGATACGCAGTATTTT. Translation gives CASSVADTQYF.

This clonotype appeared many times. V gene TRBV5-1 combines with J gene TRBJ1-2; TRBD1 might be the D (5 bases). There are 12 residues in the CDR3. V lost 4 bases to trimming and J lost 8 bases, with 12 bases between them. From germline, CDR1 is SGHRS and CDR2 YFSETQ. The CDR3 spells CASSPRGDGYTF. The DNA of the CDR3 is TGCGCCAGCAGCCCTCGGGGGGACGGCTACACCTTC.

Only a few counts were recorded for this clonotype. V and J are TRBV7-2 and TRBJ2-5; D possibly corresponds to TRBD1 (6 bases). Germline V gene sequence: CDR1 SGHTA, CDR2 FQGNSA. The V gene lost 2 bases and the J gene lost 5 bases, with 18 bases spanning the gap. The CDR3 loop spans 16 amino acids. The DNA of the CDR3 is TGTGCCAGCAGCTTACCTTCTCAGGGGTGGATGGAGACCCAGTACTTC. It encodes CASSLPSQGWMETQYF.

The sample holds many counts of this clonotype. The rearrangement links TRBV5-1 to TRBJ2-7; tentative D call: TRBD2 (5 bases). Germline loops: CDR1 SGHRS, CDR2 YFSETQ. The CDR3 contains 15 residues. The V end lost 0 bases, the J end lost 4 bases, and 14 bases lay between the germline ends. CDR3 sequence reads: CASSLARRIIYEQYF. The CDR3 DNA reads as TGCGCCAGCAGCTTGGCCAGGAGGATCATTTACGAGCAGTACTTC.

This clonotype showed up many times. This chain uses TRBV7-9 with TRBJ1-1; D gene uncertain. Germline loops: CDR1 SEHNR, CDR2 FQNEAQ (reference sequence). Trimming took 5 bases from V and 0 from J, leaving 7 bases between them. The CDR3 has 13 amino acids. The CDR3 DNA reads TGTGCCAGCAGCCCCTTAATGAACACTGAAGCTTTCTTT. This translates into CASSPLMNTEAFF. The full variable domain, with the rest looked up from reference TRBV7-9 and TRBJ1-1, is DTGVSQNPRHKITKRGQNVTFRCDPISEHNRLYWYRQTLGQGPEFLTYFQNEAQLEKSRLLSDRFSAERPKGSFSTLEIQRTEQGDSAMYLCASSPLMNTEAFFGQGTRLTVV.

There are many counts of this clonotype. V gene TRBV12-3 or TRBV12-4 combines with J gene TRBJ2-3, with TRBD1 matching 9 bases. The CDR3 spans 16 residues. V lost 6 bases and J lost 0; bases outside the gene matches: 7. The CDR3 region has the DNA TGTGCCAGCAGCCGTCGGGACAGGGCCAGCACAGATACGCAGTATTTT. Its protein is CASSRRDRASTDTQYF.

This chain connects TRBV15 to TRBJ2-2; D might be TRBD1 (6 bases). This CDR3 is built from 15 residues. Germline assignment: CDR1 LNHNV and CDR2 YYDKDF (reference sequence). The V end was cut by 9 bases, the J end by 4 bases, with 18 bases between. CDR3 residues: CATLLWGRSTGELFF. The CDR3 DNA follows: TGTGCCACTCTACTTTGGGGGCGTAGCACCGGGGAGCTGTTTTTT.

This clonotype was seen more than once but under ten times. V gene TRBV5-5 combines with J gene TRBJ2-1; TRBD2 might be the D (5 bases). V was pared by 0 bases and J by 0 bases, with 13 bases between. The CDR3 spans 17 residues. Looked up from germline, CDR1 is SGHKS and CDR2 is YYEKEE (reference sequence). This chain's CDR3 is CASSLAGNPSSYNEQFF. In DNA form, the CDR3 reads TGTGCCAGCAGCTTGGCCGGGAACCCGAGCTCCTACAATGAGCAGTTCTTC.

The sample holds a few counts of this clonotype. The chain has TRBV27 and TRBJ1-2, with 9 bases lining up with TRBD1. This CDR3 has 16 residues. Germline V gene lookup returns CDR1 MNHEY and CDR2 SMNVEV (reference sequence). The J segment lost 3 bases and the V segment lost 5 bases, leaving 10 bases of the junction unmatched. The CDR3 bases are TGTGCCAGCAGTCTGTGGTGGGACAGGGAGCACTATGGCTACACCTTC. Translating gives CASSLWWDREHYGYTF.

This chain uses TRBV12-3 or TRBV12-4 with TRBJ2-3; D tentatively fits TRBD1 or TRBD2 (5 bases each). There are 16 residues in the CDR3. Trimming pared 4 bases from V and 2 bases from J, leaving 16 bases between. This CDR3 reads CASSWGKRVNTDTQYF. CDR3 nucleotide sequence: TGTGCCAGCAGTTGGGGGAAGAGGGTCAACACAGATACGCAGTATTTT.

The V and J genes are TRBV12-3 or TRBV12-4 and TRBJ2-7, with D tentatively TRBD2 (6 bases). The CDR3 runs to 16 residues. V was shortened by 5 bases and J by 4 bases, with 21 bases between the two germline ends. CDR3 nucleotide sequence: TGTGCCAGCAGTCCGCCTTGGGGGGACGAGGGGTACGAGCAGTACTTC. This sequence encodes CASSPPWGDEGYEQYF.

In its sample, this clonotype was seen many times. The chain is built from TRBV6-2 or TRBV6-3 and TRBJ2-5, with D uncertain. Germline loops: CDR1 MNHEY, CDR2 SVGEGT. The CDR3 is 14 residues long. The V and J ends lost 0 bases and 6 bases respectively, with 11 bases between them. The CDR3 region has the DNA TGTGCCAGCAGTTACTCGAGGACCAGTAAGACCCAGTACTTC. Translating gives CASSYSRTSKTQYF.